A single sample is the source of the 27 T cell receptor beta chains below, sequenced in a study of T cell repertoires in cytomegalovirus infection. For these TCRs, the target antigens are not known. TCRdb re-called the reads through MiXCR, storing one row per CDR3 protein. This table holds approximately 350,000 distinct CDR3 sequences, about 35% found once. The specimen comprised cultured PBMCs, sampled from culture after CMV antigen stimulation. The receptors here all came from a human donor in good health (CMV status not recorded). Some clones in this sample may be carry-over from other donors' samples.

The chain has TRBV28 and TRBJ1-2; D remains unclear. CDR3 length: 14 residues. V was pared by 2 bases and J by 3 bases, with 10 bases between. CDR1 is MDHEN and CDR2 is SYDVKM in the germline V gene. The DNA for the CDR3 is TGTGCCAGCAGTTTACCATGGACTCACTATGGCTACACCTTC. It translates to CASSLPWTHYGYTF.

The chain employs TRBV24-1 and TRBJ1-5; 9 nucleotides agree with TRBD1. The CDR3 extends over 18 amino acids. The ends lost 5 bases at V and 11 bases at J; junction bases unmatched: 21. Per the germline V gene, CDR1 is KGHDR and CDR2 is SFDVKD. As DNA, the CDR3 is TGTGCCACCAGTGGGCCCTCGGGTACAGGGGGCCGCGGCGAGACCCAGCATTTT. Encoded protein: CATSGPSGTGGRGETQHF.

This clonotype came up once. V is TRBV18 and J is TRBJ2-1, with 7 bases identical to TRBD1. This CDR3 contains 15 residues. CDR1 and CDR2 (germline): KGHSH, LQKENI. V lost 3 bases, J lost 7 bases, and 9 bases stayed unmatched. CDR3 loop: CASSPEQGQGNEQFF. The CDR3, as DNA: TGTGCCAGCTCACCCGAACAGGGGCAGGGGAATGAGCAGTTCTTC.

In its sample, this clonotype was seen a few times. This chain connects TRBV11-2 to TRBJ2-1; D is unresolved. The CDR3 runs to 15 residues. Germline CDR1 reads SGHAT; CDR2 reads FQNNGV. Trimming removed 5 bases at V and 3 bases at J, with 14 bases between. The CDR3 nucleotides read TGTGCCAGCAGCCTTGGTGCAAGGAACTACAATGAGCAGTTCTTC. Its protein is CASSLGARNYNEQFF.

The rearrangement uses TRBV20-1 and TRBJ1-2, with D unclear. Per the germline V gene, CDR1 is DFQATT and CDR2 is SNEGSKA (reference sequence). V was trimmed by 0 bases and J by 7 bases, leaving 12 bases between them. This CDR3 has 13 residues. DNA of the CDR3: TGCAGTGCTAGAGAGACATCTCCGGGTGGCTACACCTTC. This sequence encodes CSARETSPGGYTF.

J is TRBJ1-2 and V is TRBV29-1, with 8 positions matching TRBD1. Looked up from germline, CDR1 is SQVTM and CDR2 is ANQGSEA. The CDR3 has 15 amino acids. V was pared by 2 bases and J by 6 bases, with 11 bases of the junction left unmatched. In nucleotides, the CDR3 is TGCAGCGTTGAAATCCGGACAGGGAGTTTCGATGGCTACACCTTC. Translated, it gives CSVEIRTGSFDGYTF.

This clonotype was seen repeatedly, ten times or more. The CDR3 DNA is TGTGCCAGCAGCGCGGGACTAGCGGACCGGGAGGATGAGCAGTTCTTC. Translating it yields CASSAGLADREDEQFF. The gene calls are TRBV7-8 and TRBJ2-1; 11 bases agree with TRBD2. Germline CDR1 is SGHVS and CDR2 is FQNEAQ. V lost 5 bases and J lost 8; bases outside the gene matches: 11. This CDR3 is 16 amino acids long.

This clonotype was recorded many times. CDR3 amino acids: CASSLGPGDTEAFF. Written as DNA, the CDR3 is TGTGCCAGCAGCTTAGGACCGGGAGACACTGAAGCTTTCTTT. The rearrangement links TRBV7-2 to TRBJ1-1; D uncertain. The CDR3 has 14 residues. CDR1 SGHTA and CDR2 FQGNSA come from the germline V gene. Trimming took off 1 base at V and 3 bases at J, with 9 bases between the two ends.

This clonotype was recorded a few times. The V call is TRBV7-2, the J call TRBJ1-5, with TRBD1 as a possible D gene (6 bases). V lost 5 bases and J 5 bases, leaving 13 bases between the germline ends. The CDR3 contains 14 residues. Germline CDR1 reads SGHTA; CDR2 reads FQGNSA. CDR3 region: CASSTGGGHQPQHF. The CDR3 DNA sequence: TGTGCCAGCAGCACGGGGGGGGGGCATCAGCCCCAGCATTTT.

This sequence joins TRBV7-3 and TRBJ2-7, with 7 bases aligning to TRBD2. The CDR3 totals 13 residues. Germline-derived CDR1 and CDR2 are SGHTA and FQGTGA. Trimming at V came to 5 bases and at J to 7 bases, leaving 8 bases not matched to a gene. DNA for the CDR3: TGTGCCAGCAGCGGAGCGGGGATGGGGGAGCAGTACTTC. Translation gives CASSGAGMGEQYF.

Concerning this clonotype: It may be a read error: a sequence one base away is much more abundant. The chain combines TRBV27 with TRBJ1-3, with TRBD1 as a possible D gene (5 bases). The CDR3 length is 17 residues. The germline V and J ends were trimmed by 5 bases and 4 bases, with 21 bases remaining between them. In germline, CDR1 is MNHEY, CDR2 SMNVEV (reference sequence). This CDR3 reads CASSTGTLLSPGNTIYF. CDR3 bases: TGTGCCAGCAGTACCGGGACCCTCCTGTCCCCAGGAAACACCATATATTTT.

V gene TRBV29-1 combines with J gene TRBJ2-1; 10 nucleotides match TRBD2. CDR3 length: 14 residues. Germline V gives CDR1 SQVTM, CDR2 ANQGSEA. This CDR3 reads CGTIAGGDHNEQFF. DNA of the CDR3: TGCGGGACAATAGCGGGAGGCGATCACAATGAGCAGTTCTTC.

CDR3 coding DNA: TGTGCCAGCAGCGGACAGGGGGTATGGTGGGACGAGCAGTACTTC. Its protein is CASSGQGVWWDEQYF. The chain couples TRBV6-2 or TRBV6-3 to TRBJ2-7; 10 nucleotides line up with TRBD1. Per the germline V gene, CDR1 is MNHEY and CDR2 is SVGEGT. The length of the CDR3 is 15 residues. J gave up 5 bases and V 6 bases, and 10 bases lay outside the gene matches.

The CDR3 loop reads CASLGTAPTEAFF. CDR3 nucleotide sequence: TGTGCCAGTCTTGGGACGGCCCCCACTGAAGCTTTCTTT. V is TRBV6-6 and J is TRBJ1-1; D is possibly TRBD1 (5 bases). Trimming shortened V by 9 bases and J by 4 bases, and 15 bases separated the two germline ends. This CDR3 contains 13 residues. Germline-derived CDR1 and CDR2 are MNHNY and SVGAGI (reference sequence).

The rearrangement links TRBV29-1 to TRBJ2-3; TRBD2 matches 9 bases. The trim removed 7 bases at V and 5 bases at J, leaving 4 bases unmatched. The germline V gene encodes CDR1 SQVTM and CDR2 ANQGSEA. The CDR3 consists of 12 residues. CDR3 nucleotides: TGCAGCGCTAGCGGGAACGGAGATACGCAGTATTTT. Protein: CSASGNGDTQYF.

This clonotype was recorded many times. The V and J genes are TRBV12-3 or TRBV12-4 and TRBJ1-4; D is possibly TRBD1 (5 bases). The length of the CDR3 is 12 residues. Deletions cut 10 bases from V and 7 bases from J, with 13 bases between. CDR3 nucleotides: TGTGCCACCCGAAGGGGTCGTGAAAAACTGTTTTTT. Protein sequence: CATRRGREKLFF.

This chain connects TRBV19 to TRBJ1-5; TRBD1 is a possible D gene (6 bases). The CDR3 sequence is 18 residues long. The V gene lost 3 bases and the J gene lost 4 bases, with 22 bases spanning the gap. Germline CDR1 LNHDA, CDR2 SQIVND (reference sequence). The CDR3 region is CASSIPVGGTGTNQPQHF. The CDR3 DNA sequence: TGTGCCAGTAGTATCCCCGTCGGAGGGACTGGGACAAATCAGCCCCAGCATTTT.

This clonotype has ten or more counts. This chain links TRBV7-2 with TRBJ2-5; 12 bases are shared with TRBD2. J lost 5 bases, V lost 5 bases, and 6 bases had no gene match. The CDR3 covers 15 residues. CDR1 and CDR2 from the germline V gene are SGHTA and FQGNSA. The CDR3 DNA reads as TGTGCCAGCAGCCCGACTAGCGGGAGTTCGGAGACCCAGTACTTC. As protein: CASSPTSGSSETQYF.

This clonotype turned up a few times. V gene TRBV7-2 combines with J gene TRBJ2-1, with 11 bases identical to TRBD1. CDR1 and CDR2 from the germline V gene are SGHTA and FQGNSA. The ends lost 5 bases at V and 4 bases at J; junction bases unmatched: 7. The length of the CDR3 is 16 residues. The CDR3 is CASSGGQGELYNEQFF. Written as DNA, the CDR3 is TGTGCCAGCAGCGGGGGACAGGGGGAATTATACAATGAGCAGTTCTTC.

The chain links TRBV5-4 to TRBJ1-5; D uncertain. Deletions cut 1 base from V and 3 bases from J, with 8 bases between. This CDR3 spans 14 amino acids. Per germline, CDR1 SGHNT and CDR2 YYREEE (reference sequence). CDR3 loop: CASSLTRNNQPQHF. DNA for the CDR3: TGTGCCAGCAGCTTGACACGGAACAATCAGCCCCAGCATTTT.

As DNA, the CDR3 is TGCGCCAGCAGCCCCCGGGACAGTTTCTACGAGCAGTACTTC. Encoded protein: CASSPRDSFYEQYF. The chain joins TRBV4-1 to TRBJ2-7; 7 bases fit TRBD1. The CDR3 sequence is 14 residues long. The V segment lost 4 bases and the J segment 3 bases; nucleotides outside the gene matches: 6. Germline values: CDR1 MGHRA, CDR2 YSYEKL.

The V gene is TRBV27, the J gene TRBJ2-7, with a tentative D call TRBD2 (6 bases). Germline V gives CDR1 MNHEY, CDR2 SMNVEV (reference sequence). The CDR3 consists of 14 residues. V was pared by 3 bases and J by 4 bases, with 13 bases between. CDR3 loop: CASSFTGDRYEQYF. DNA of the CDR3: TGTGCCAGCAGTTTCACGGGGGACCGTTACGAGCAGTACTTC.

This sequence joins TRBV6-5 and TRBJ1-5, with 8 bases lining up with TRBD1. The V segment lost 4 bases and the J segment 4 bases; nucleotides outside the gene matches: 6. Germline CDR1 MNHEY, CDR2 SVGAGI. The CDR3 sequence is 15 residues long. The CDR3 DNA reads TGTGCCAGCAGTTCAGGGACAGGTTTAAATCAGCCCCAGCATTTT. This sequence encodes CASSSGTGLNQPQHF.

This chain links TRBV6-6 with TRBJ1-1, with D maybe TRBD1 (6 bases). The CDR3 totals 14 residues. The germline CDR1 and CDR2 sequences are MNHNY and SVGAGI (reference sequence). V was pared by 6 bases and J by 6 bases, with 17 bases between. The CDR3 here is CASRRQVNSAEAFF. Written as DNA, the CDR3 is TGTGCCAGCAGACGACAGGTCAATAGCGCTGAAGCTTTCTTT.

V and J are TRBV7-2 and TRBJ2-1, with TRBD1 as a possible D gene (6 bases). The CDR3 spans 17 residues. CDR1 and CDR2 (germline): SGHTA, FQGNSA. V shed 2 bases and J shed 1 base, with 15 bases lying between them. This chain's CDR3 is CASSLNQGPISYNEQFF. As DNA, the CDR3 is TGTGCCAGCAGCTTAAATCAGGGGCCGATATCCTACAATGAGCAGTTCTTC.

This chain links TRBV6-2 or TRBV6-3 with TRBJ1-1; D is undetermined. V lost 3 bases to trimming and J lost 11 bases, with 13 bases between them. The CDR3 covers 12 residues. Germline V gene data show CDR1 as MNHEY and CDR2 as SVGEGT. The DNA for the CDR3 is TGTGCCAGCAGTTATATAGTAGGGCCGGCTTTCTTT. As protein: CASSYIVGPAFF.

V usage is TRBV6-8 and J usage is TRBJ2-7; D is possibly TRBD1 (6 bases). The CDR3 runs 13 residues. Per germline, CDR1 MNHGY and CDR2 SAAAGT. V was cut by 6 bases and J by 9 bases, with 18 bases left in between. CDR3 sequence reads: CASSPIPGEGQYV. The CDR3 DNA reads TGTGCCAGCAGCCCGATCCCAGGGGAAGGGCAGTACGTC.